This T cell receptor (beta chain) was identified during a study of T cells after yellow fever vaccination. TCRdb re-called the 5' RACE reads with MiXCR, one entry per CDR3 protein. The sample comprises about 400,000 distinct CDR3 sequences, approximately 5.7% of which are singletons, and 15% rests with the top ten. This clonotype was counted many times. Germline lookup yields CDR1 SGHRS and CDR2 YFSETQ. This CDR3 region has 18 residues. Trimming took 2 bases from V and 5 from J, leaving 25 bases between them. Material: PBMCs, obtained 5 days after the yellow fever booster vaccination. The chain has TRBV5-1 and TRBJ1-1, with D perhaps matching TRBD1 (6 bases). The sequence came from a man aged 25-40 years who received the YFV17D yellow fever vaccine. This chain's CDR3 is CASSFPLGGGSDRTEAFF. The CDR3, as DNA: TGCGCCAGCAGCTTCCCCCTAGGAGGGGGAAGTGATAGGACTGAAGCTTTCTTT.